Sequencing of this TCR beta chain was carried out in a study of T cells after yellow fever vaccination. Only a few counts were recorded for this clonotype. TCRdb re-derived calls from the 5' RACE reads in MiXCR, one entry per CDR3 protein. The sample lists under 550,000 distinct CDR3 sequences, less than 25% occurring once. The CDR3 spans 15 residues. V dropped 2 bases and J dropped 3 bases, with 11 bases sitting between them. Germline loops: CDR1 SGDLS, CDR2 YYNGEE. The chain couples TRBV9 to TRBJ2-2; possibly TRBD2 for D (7 bases). The TCR sequence derives from a man between 18 and 35 years old who received the YFV17D yellow fever vaccine. The sequencing here drew on PBMCs, taken roughly 23 days after the first yellow fever vaccination. DNA of the CDR3: TGTGCCAGCAGCGTGCGGGGGCGAGACACCGGGGAGCTGTTTTTT. Translated, it gives CASSVRGRDTGELFF.